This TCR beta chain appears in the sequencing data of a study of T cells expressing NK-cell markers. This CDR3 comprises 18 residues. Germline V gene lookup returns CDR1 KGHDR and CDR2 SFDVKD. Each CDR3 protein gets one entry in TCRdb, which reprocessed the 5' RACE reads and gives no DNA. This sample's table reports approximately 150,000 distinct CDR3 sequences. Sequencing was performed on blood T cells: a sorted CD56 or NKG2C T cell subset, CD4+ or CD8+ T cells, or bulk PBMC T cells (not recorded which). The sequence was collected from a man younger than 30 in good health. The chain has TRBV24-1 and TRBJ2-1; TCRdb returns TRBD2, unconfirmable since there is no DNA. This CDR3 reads CATMGVLAGGQSHNEQFF.